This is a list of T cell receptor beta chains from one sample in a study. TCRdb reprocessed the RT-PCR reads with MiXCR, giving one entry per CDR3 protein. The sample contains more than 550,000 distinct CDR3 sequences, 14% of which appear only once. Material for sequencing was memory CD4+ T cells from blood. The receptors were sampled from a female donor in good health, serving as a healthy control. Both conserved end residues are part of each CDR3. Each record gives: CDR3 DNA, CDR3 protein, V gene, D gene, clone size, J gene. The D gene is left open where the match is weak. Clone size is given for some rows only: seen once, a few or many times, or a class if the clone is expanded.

cdr3_nt: TGTGCCAGCAGCCCCGGGGTGTCCCTAGCCAAAAACATTCAGTACTTC; cdr3_aa: CASSPGVSLAKNIQYF; v_call: TRBV7-2; d_call: NA; clone_size: NA; j_call: TRBJ2-4
cdr3_nt: TGTGCCAGCAGGCGATCAGGGGGATACCTCTCCTACGAGCAGTACTTC; cdr3_aa: CASRRSGGYLSYEQYF; v_call: TRBV28; d_call: TRBD1; clone_size: NA; j_call: TRBJ2-7
cdr3_nt: TGCAGTGCTAGAACCTCCGGGACAGGAAAATCCTACGAGCAGTACTTC; cdr3_aa: CSARTSGTGKSYEQYF; v_call: TRBV20-1; d_call: TRBD1; clone_size: NA; j_call: TRBJ2-7
cdr3_nt: TGCAGTGCCTGGGACAGCCTTAACTATGGCTACACCTTC; cdr3_aa: CSAWDSLNYGYTF; v_call: TRBV20-1; d_call: TRBD1; clone_size: NA; j_call: TRBJ1-2
cdr3_nt: TGTGCCAGCACCCAGACTAGCGGGCCGCGGGAGGGAGAGACCCAGTACTTC; cdr3_aa: CASTQTSGPREGETQYF; v_call: TRBV12-3/TRBV12-4; d_call: TRBD2; clone_size: many; j_call: TRBJ2-5
cdr3_nt: TGCGCCAGCAGCTTTTCACAGGGATACACCGGGGAGCTGTTTTTT; cdr3_aa: CASSFSQGYTGELFF; v_call: TRBV5-1; d_call: NA; clone_size: NA; j_call: TRBJ2-2
cdr3_nt: TGTGCCATCAGTGAGGGACTGCCCTATGTCAATGAGCAGTTCTTC; cdr3_aa: CAISEGLPYVNEQFF; v_call: TRBV10-3; d_call: NA; clone_size: NA; j_call: TRBJ2-1
cdr3_nt: TGTGCCTGGAGCGGGACTAGCGGGAGAGCGACCCAGTACTTC; cdr3_aa: CAWSGTSGRATQYF; v_call: TRBV30; d_call: TRBD2; clone_size: NA; j_call: TRBJ2-5
cdr3_nt: TGTGCCAGCTCACCACCGGGACTAGCGGGAGTGGACGAGCAGTACTTC; cdr3_aa: CASSPPGLAGVDEQYF; v_call: TRBV18; d_call: TRBD2; clone_size: NA; j_call: TRBJ2-7
cdr3_nt: TGTGCCAGCAGTTTAACAACAGTCAATGAAAAACTGTTTTTT; cdr3_aa: CASSLTTVNEKLFF; v_call: TRBV12-3/TRBV12-4; d_call: NA; clone_size: NA; j_call: TRBJ1-4
cdr3_nt: TGCAGCGTTGGTAGGGCGGGAAACTATGGCTACACCTTC; cdr3_aa: CSVGRAGNYGYTF; v_call: TRBV29-1; d_call: NA; clone_size: NA; j_call: TRBJ1-2
cdr3_nt: TGCGCCAGCAGTGAGGCGGGGACCTCCAACCCCTACGAGCAGTACTTC; cdr3_aa: CASSEAGTSNPYEQYF; v_call: TRBV10-2; d_call: NA; clone_size: many; j_call: TRBJ2-7
cdr3_nt: TGTGCCAGCAGTCCCCGACAGGGGTTCGCAGATACGCAGTATTTT; cdr3_aa: CASSPRQGFADTQYF; v_call: TRBV28; d_call: TRBD1; clone_size: NA; j_call: TRBJ2-3
cdr3_nt: TGTGCCAGCAATTACGGACCCCTGAGCTCCTACAATGAGCAGTTCTTC; cdr3_aa: CASNYGPLSSYNEQFF; v_call: TRBV6-5; d_call: NA; clone_size: few; j_call: TRBJ2-1
cdr3_nt: TGTGCCAGCAGGAGGGGGGGGCCTGAGCAGTACTTC; cdr3_aa: CASRRGGPEQYF; v_call: TRBV5-6; d_call: NA; clone_size: few; j_call: TRBJ2-7
cdr3_nt: TGTGCCAGCAGTTCTCCGGGACAGGGAGGTCAGCCCCAGCATTTT; cdr3_aa: CASSSPGQGGQPQHF; v_call: TRBV28; d_call: TRBD1; clone_size: few; j_call: TRBJ1-5
cdr3_nt: TGCAGTGCTAGAGATATGCGGGGCTACTATGGCTACACCTTC; cdr3_aa: CSARDMRGYYGYTF; v_call: TRBV20-1; d_call: NA; clone_size: NA; j_call: TRBJ1-2
cdr3_nt: TGTGCCAGCAGCCAAGTGGGAACAGGGCTCAGCTCTGGAAACACCATATATTTT; cdr3_aa: CASSQVGTGLSSGNTIYF; v_call: TRBV3-1; d_call: NA; clone_size: NA; j_call: TRBJ1-3
cdr3_nt: TGTGCCACCAGTGATCAGGGACTAGCGTACAATGAGCAGTTCTTC; cdr3_aa: CATSDQGLAYNEQFF; v_call: TRBV24-1; d_call: TRBD2; clone_size: NA; j_call: TRBJ2-1
cdr3_nt: TGTGCCAGCAAGTGGCAGGGAGAGGGCACTGAAGCTTTCTTT; cdr3_aa: CASKWQGEGTEAFF; v_call: TRBV7-2; d_call: NA; clone_size: many; j_call: TRBJ1-1
cdr3_nt: TGCAGTGCTAGAGATGTATTTCAACCGGGACAGAAGTACCAAGAGACCCAGTACTTC; cdr3_aa: CSARDVFQPGQKYQETQYF; v_call: TRBV20-1; d_call: TRBD1; clone_size: few; j_call: TRBJ2-5
cdr3_nt: TGTGCCAGCAGCTTAGAGGGGACAGGCCTTTTAAGCACAGATACGCAGTATTTT; cdr3_aa: CASSLEGTGLLSTDTQYF; v_call: TRBV7-2; d_call: TRBD1; clone_size: NA; j_call: TRBJ2-3
cdr3_nt: TGCGCCAGCAGCCAAGAACACCCAGATACGCAGTATTTT; cdr3_aa: CASSQEHPDTQYF; v_call: TRBV4-3; d_call: NA; clone_size: NA; j_call: TRBJ2-3
cdr3_nt: TGCAGTGCTATAACCTTACAGGGGGCGAAGAACACTGAAGCTTTCTTT; cdr3_aa: CSAITLQGAKNTEAFF; v_call: TRBV20-1; d_call: TRBD1; clone_size: NA; j_call: TRBJ1-1
cdr3_nt: TGTGCCAGCAGTTTGCAGACTACACTCTACGAGCAGTACTTC; cdr3_aa: CASSLQTTLYEQYF; v_call: TRBV28; d_call: NA; clone_size: many; j_call: TRBJ2-7
cdr3_nt: TGTGCCAGCAGCGCTAGACTAGCGGGAGTTTCGGTTACAGATACGCAGTATTTT; cdr3_aa: CASSARLAGVSVTDTQYF; v_call: TRBV9; d_call: TRBD2; clone_size: few; j_call: TRBJ2-3
cdr3_nt: TGCGCCAGCAGCCCGATTGATCCACTCCTCAATGAGCAGTTCTTC; cdr3_aa: CASSPIDPLLNEQFF; v_call: TRBV5-1; d_call: NA; clone_size: few; j_call: TRBJ2-1
cdr3_nt: TGTGCCAGCAGCTTGCTTATAGGCGGGGCCGGAGAGACCCAGTACTTC; cdr3_aa: CASSLLIGGAGETQYF; v_call: TRBV5-5; d_call: NA; clone_size: many; j_call: TRBJ2-5
cdr3_nt: TGCAGTGCTAGTCTGCGGTTGTTAGACAGGGGAGGAGGCAGCTCCTACGAGCAGTACTTC; cdr3_aa: CSASLRLLDRGGGSSYEQYF; v_call: TRBV20-1; d_call: TRBD1; clone_size: many; j_call: TRBJ2-7
cdr3_nt: TGTGCCAGCAGTGAGGACCCAAGCACAGATACGCAGTATTTT; cdr3_aa: CASSEDPSTDTQYF; v_call: TRBV6-1; d_call: NA; clone_size: many; j_call: TRBJ2-3
cdr3_nt: TGTGCCAGCACCAGGGGCGAGCATTCACCCCTCCACTTT; cdr3_aa: CASTRGEHSPLHF; v_call: TRBV6-5; d_call: NA; clone_size: NA; j_call: TRBJ1-6
cdr3_nt: TGCAGTGCTAGAGATTCTGGGACGGTGAACACTGAAGCTTTCTTT; cdr3_aa: CSARDSGTVNTEAFF; v_call: TRBV20-1; d_call: NA; clone_size: NA; j_call: TRBJ1-1
cdr3_nt: TGTGCCAGCAGTTTTGGGCCCGAATTTCACAATGAGCAGTTCTTC; cdr3_aa: CASSFGPEFHNEQFF; v_call: TRBV12-3/TRBV12-4; d_call: NA; clone_size: NA; j_call: TRBJ2-1
cdr3_nt: TGTGCCAGCAGCCAGTTCCAGGGGGGAACAGGCGGGGAGCTGTTTTTT; cdr3_aa: CASSQFQGGTGGELFF; v_call: TRBV3-1; d_call: NA; clone_size: few; j_call: TRBJ2-2
cdr3_nt: TGTGCCAGCAGCCAAGAGGACAGGGGCGAAGAGACCCAGTACTTC; cdr3_aa: CASSQEDRGEETQYF; v_call: TRBV4-2; d_call: TRBD1; clone_size: few; j_call: TRBJ2-5
cdr3_nt: TGCGCCAGCAGCTTGGCCAGTCACAGATACAATGAGCAGTTCTTC; cdr3_aa: CASSLASHRYNEQFF; v_call: TRBV5-1; d_call: NA; clone_size: many; j_call: TRBJ2-1
cdr3_nt: TGTGCCACCAGGGAAGCAATGGGGGGCAGGGACACCGGGGAGCTGTTTTTT; cdr3_aa: CATREAMGGRDTGELFF; v_call: TRBV24-1; d_call: NA; clone_size: few; j_call: TRBJ2-2
cdr3_nt: TGTGCCAGCAGACAGCAAAACTATGGCTACACCTTC; cdr3_aa: CASRQQNYGYTF; v_call: TRBV6-1; d_call: NA; clone_size: few; j_call: TRBJ1-2
cdr3_nt: TGTGCCAGCAGTGAGGACGGGTACAATGAGCAGTTCTTC; cdr3_aa: CASSEDGYNEQFF; v_call: TRBV6-2/TRBV6-3; d_call: NA; clone_size: NA; j_call: TRBJ2-1